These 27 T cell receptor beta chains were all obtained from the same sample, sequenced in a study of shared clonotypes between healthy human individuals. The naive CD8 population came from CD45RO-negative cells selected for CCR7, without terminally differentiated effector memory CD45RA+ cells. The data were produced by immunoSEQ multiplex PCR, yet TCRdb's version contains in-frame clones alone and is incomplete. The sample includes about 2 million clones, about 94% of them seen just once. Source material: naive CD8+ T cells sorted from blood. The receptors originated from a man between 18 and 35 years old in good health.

In DNA form, the CDR3 reads TGTGCCAGCAGCTCGTTAGGACAGGGGGGTCACTATGGCTACACCTTC. Translated, it gives CASSSLGQGGHYGYTF. This chain links TRBV7-8 with TRBJ1-2, with 10 bases that match TRBD1. CDR1 SGHVS and CDR2 FQNEAQ come from the germline V gene. The trim removed 4 bases at V and 3 bases at J, leaving 8 bases unmatched. The CDR3 length is 16 residues.

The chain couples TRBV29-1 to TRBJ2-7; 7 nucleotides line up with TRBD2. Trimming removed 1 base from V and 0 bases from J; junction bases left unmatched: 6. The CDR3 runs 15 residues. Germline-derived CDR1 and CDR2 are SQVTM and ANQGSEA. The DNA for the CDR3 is TGCAGCGTTGAAGGGGAGGGAGGGCTCTCCTACGAGCAGTACTTC. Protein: CSVEGEGGLSYEQYF.

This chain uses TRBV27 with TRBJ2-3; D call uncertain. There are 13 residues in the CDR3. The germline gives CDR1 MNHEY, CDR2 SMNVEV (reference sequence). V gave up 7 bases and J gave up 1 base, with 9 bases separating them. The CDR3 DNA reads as TGTGCCAGCACTGAGTTGGGCACAGATACGCAGTATTTT. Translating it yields CASTELGTDTQYF.

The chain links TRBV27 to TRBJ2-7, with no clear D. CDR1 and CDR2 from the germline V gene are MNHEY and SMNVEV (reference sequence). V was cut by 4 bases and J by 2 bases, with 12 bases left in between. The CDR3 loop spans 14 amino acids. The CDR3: CASSSAAKTYEQYF. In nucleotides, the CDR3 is TGTGCCAGCAGTTCGGCGGCAAAGACCTACGAGCAGTACTTC.

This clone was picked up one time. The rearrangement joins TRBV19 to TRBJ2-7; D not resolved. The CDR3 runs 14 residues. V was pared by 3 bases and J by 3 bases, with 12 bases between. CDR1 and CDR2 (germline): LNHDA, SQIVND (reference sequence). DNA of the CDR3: TGTGCCAGTAGTATGTACAGTGGCGGCTACGAGCAGTACTTC. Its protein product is CASSMYSGGYEQYF. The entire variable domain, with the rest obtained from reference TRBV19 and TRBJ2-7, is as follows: DGGITQSPKYLFRKEGQNVTLSCEQNLNHDAMYWYRQDPGQGLRLIYYSQIVNDFQKGDIAEGYSVSREKKESFPLTVTSAQKNPTAFYLCASSMYSGGYEQYFGPGTRLTVT.

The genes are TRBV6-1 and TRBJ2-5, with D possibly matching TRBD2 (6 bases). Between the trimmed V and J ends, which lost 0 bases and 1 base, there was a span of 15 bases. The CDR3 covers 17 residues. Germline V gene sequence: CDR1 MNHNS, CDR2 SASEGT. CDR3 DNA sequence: TGTGCCAGCAGTGAAGCGCTTCTGGGGGGAGGCCAAGAGACCCAGTACTTC. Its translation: CASSEALLGGGQETQYF.

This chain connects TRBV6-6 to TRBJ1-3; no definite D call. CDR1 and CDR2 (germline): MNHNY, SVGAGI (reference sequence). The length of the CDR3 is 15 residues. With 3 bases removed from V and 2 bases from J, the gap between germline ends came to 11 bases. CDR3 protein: CASSYDGSTGNTIYF. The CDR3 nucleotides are TGTGCCAGCAGTTATGACGGATCGACTGGAAACACCATATATTTT.

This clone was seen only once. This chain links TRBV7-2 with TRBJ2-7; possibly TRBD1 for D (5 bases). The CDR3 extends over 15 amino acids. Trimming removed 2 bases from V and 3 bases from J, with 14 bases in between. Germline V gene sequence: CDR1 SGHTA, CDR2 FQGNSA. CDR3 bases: TGTGCCAGCAGCTTAAGGCAAAGCCAGGGCTACGAGCAGTACTTC. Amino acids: CASSLRQSQGYEQYF.

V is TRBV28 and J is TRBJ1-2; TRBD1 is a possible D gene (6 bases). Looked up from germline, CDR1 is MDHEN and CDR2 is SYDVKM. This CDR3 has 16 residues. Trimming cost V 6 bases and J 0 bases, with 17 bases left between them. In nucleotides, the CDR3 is TGTGCCAGCAGCCGGCCTCGACAGGCCACTAACTATGGCTACACCTTC. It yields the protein CASSRPRQATNYGYTF.

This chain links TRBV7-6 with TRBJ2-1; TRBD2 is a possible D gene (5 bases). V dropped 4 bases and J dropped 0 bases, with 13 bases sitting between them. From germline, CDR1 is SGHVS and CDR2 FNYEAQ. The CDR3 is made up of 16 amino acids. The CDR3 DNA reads TGTGCCAGCAGCTCGGGGATCCTGAGCTCCTACAATGAGCAGTTCTTC. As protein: CASSSGILSSYNEQFF.

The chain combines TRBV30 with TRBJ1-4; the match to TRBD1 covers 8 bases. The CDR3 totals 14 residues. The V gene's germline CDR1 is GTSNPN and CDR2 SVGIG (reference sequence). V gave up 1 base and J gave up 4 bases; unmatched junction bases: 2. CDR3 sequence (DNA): TGTGCCTGGAGTGGGACAGGGTTTAATGAAAAACTGTTTTTT. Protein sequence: CAWSGTGFNEKLFF.

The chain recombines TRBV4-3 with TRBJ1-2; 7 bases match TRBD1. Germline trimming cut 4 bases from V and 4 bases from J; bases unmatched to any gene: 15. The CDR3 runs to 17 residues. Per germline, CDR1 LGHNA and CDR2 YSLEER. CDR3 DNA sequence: TGCGCCAGCAGCCCACTTCCCGACAGGGAAGATTTCTATGGCTACACCTTC. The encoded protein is CASSPLPDREDFYGYTF.

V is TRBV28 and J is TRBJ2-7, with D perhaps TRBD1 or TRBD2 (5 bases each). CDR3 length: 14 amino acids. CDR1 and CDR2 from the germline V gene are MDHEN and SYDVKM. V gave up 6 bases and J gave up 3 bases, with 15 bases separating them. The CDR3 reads CASSQGTRIYEQYF. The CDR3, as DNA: TGTGCCAGCAGCCAGGGTACTAGAATCTACGAGCAGTACTTC.

CDR3 in amino acids: CASSYEVTASTDTQYF. CDR3 bases: TGTGCCAGCAGTTACGAGGTGACGGCTAGCACAGATACGCAGTATTTT. This chain joins TRBV6-5 and TRBJ2-3; D is ambiguous. Trimming stripped 2 bases from V and 0 bases from J, with 12 bases between. The V gene's germline CDR1 is MNHEY and CDR2 SVGAGI. This CDR3 has 16 residues.

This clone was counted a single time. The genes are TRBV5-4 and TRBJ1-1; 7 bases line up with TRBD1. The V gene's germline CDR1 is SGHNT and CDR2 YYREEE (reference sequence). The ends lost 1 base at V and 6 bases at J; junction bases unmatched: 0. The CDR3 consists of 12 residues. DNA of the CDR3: TGTGCCAGCAGCTTGACAGGGGCTGAAGCTTTCTTT. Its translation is CASSLTGAEAFF.

CDR3 DNA sequence: TGTGCCAGCAGCACCGGGACTAGCGGGAGCGATGCAGATACGCAGTATTTT. Encoded protein: CASSTGTSGSDADTQYF. The J gene is TRBJ2-3, the V gene TRBV9; 14 nucleotides line up with TRBD2. V shed 4 bases, J shed 4 bases, and the junction held 8 bases outside the gene matches. The CDR3 is 17 amino acids. The germline CDR1 and CDR2 sequences are SGDLS and YYNGEE.

The CDR3 DNA follows: TGTGCCAGCTCACCCGTCAGTAGACAGGGACTGGCCGGGGAGCTGTTTTTT. As protein: CASSPVSRQGLAGELFF. V and J are TRBV18 and TRBJ2-2; possible D gene TRBD1, 7 bases. Trimming removed 3 bases at V and 6 bases at J, with 20 bases between. The CDR3 covers 17 residues. In germline, CDR1 is KGHSH, CDR2 LQKENI.

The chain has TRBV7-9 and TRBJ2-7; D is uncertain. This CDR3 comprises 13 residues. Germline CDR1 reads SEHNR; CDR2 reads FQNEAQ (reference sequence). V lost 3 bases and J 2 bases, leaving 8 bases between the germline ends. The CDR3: CASSFSVPYEQYF. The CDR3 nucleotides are TGTGCCAGCAGCTTCAGCGTTCCCTACGAGCAGTACTTC.

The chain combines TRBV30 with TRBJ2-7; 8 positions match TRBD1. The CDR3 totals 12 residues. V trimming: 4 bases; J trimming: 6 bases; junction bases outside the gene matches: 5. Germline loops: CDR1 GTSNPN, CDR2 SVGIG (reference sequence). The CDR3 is CAWTQGAGEQYF. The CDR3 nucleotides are TGTGCCTGGACGCAGGGGGCGGGCGAGCAGTACTTC.

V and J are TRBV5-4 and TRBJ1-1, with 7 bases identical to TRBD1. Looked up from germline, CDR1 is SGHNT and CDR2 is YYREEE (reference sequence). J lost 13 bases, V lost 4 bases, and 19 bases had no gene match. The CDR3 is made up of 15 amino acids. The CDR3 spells CASSPVETGQGRVFF. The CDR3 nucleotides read TGTGCCAGCAGCCCGGTTGAGACAGGGCAAGGGAGAGTTTTCTTT.

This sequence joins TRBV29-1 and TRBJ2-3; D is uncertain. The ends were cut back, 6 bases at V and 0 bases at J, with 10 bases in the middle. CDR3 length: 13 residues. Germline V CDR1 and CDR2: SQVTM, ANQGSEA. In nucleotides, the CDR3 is TGCAGCGTCGTTTATCCCAGCACAGATACGCAGTATTTT. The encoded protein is CSVVYPSTDTQYF.

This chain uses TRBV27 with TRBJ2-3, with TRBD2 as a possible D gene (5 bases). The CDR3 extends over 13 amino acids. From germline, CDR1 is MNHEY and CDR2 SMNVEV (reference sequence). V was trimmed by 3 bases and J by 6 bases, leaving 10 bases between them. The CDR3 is CASSFAGVDTQYF. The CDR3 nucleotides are TGTGCCAGCAGTTTCGCGGGTGTTGATACGCAGTATTTT.

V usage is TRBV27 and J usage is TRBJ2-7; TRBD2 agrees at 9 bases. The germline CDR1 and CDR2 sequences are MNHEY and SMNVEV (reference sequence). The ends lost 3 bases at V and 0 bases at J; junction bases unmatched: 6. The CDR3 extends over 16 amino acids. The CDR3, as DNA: TGTGCCAGCAGTTTGGCACTTAGCGGGAGCTCCTACGAGCAGTACTTC. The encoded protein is CASSLALSGSSYEQYF.

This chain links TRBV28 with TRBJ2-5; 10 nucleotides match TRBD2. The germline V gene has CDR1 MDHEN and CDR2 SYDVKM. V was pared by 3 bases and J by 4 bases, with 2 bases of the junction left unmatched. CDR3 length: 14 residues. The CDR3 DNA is TGTGCCAGCAGTTTTTCTAGCGGGGGAGAGACCCAGTACTTC. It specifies CASSFSSGGETQYF. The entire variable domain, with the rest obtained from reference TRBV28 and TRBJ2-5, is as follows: DVKVTQSSRYLVKRTGEKVFLECVQDMDHENMFWYRQDPGLGLRLIYFSYDVKMKEKGDIPEGYSVSREKKERFSLILESASTNQTSMYLCASSFSSGGETQYFGPGTRLLVL.

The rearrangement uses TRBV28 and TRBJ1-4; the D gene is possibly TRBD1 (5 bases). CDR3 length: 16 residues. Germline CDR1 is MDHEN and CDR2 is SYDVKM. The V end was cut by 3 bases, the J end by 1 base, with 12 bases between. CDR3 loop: CASSFTGEGTNEKLFF. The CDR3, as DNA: TGTGCCAGCAGTTTTACGGGGGAAGGAACTAATGAAAAACTGTTTTTT.

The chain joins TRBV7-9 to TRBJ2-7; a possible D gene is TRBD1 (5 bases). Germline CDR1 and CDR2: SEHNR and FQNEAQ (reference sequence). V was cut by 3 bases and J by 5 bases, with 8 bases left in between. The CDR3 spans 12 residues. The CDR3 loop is CASSFRVHEQYF. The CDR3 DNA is TGTGCCAGCAGCTTCAGGGTCCACGAGCAGTACTTC.

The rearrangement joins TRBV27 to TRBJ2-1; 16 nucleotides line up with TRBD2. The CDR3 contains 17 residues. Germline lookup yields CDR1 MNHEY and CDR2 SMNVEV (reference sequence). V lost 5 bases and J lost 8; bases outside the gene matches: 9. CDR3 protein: CASSLGLAGGFGDEQFF. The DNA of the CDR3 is TGTGCCAGCAGTCTGGGACTAGCGGGAGGGTTCGGCGATGAGCAGTTCTTC.